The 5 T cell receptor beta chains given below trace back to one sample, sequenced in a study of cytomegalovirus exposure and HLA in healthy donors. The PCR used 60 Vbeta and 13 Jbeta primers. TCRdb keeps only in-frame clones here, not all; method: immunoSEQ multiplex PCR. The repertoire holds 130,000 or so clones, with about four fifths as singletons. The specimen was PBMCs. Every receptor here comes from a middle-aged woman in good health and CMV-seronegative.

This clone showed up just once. DNA for the CDR3: TGCGCCAGCAGCTTGGAGACAGGACAAGAGACCCAGTACTTC. Amino acid sequence: CASSLETGQETQYF. The chain uses TRBV5-1 and TRBJ2-5; maybe TRBD1 (6 bases). The CDR3 consists of 14 residues. Germline CDR1 and CDR2: SGHRS and YFSETQ. Trimming took 0 bases from V and 2 from J, leaving 8 bases between them.

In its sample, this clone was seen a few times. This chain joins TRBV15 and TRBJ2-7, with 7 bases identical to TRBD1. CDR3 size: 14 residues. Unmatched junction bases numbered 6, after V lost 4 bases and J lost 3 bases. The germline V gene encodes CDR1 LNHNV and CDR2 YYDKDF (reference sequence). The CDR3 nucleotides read TGTGCCACCAGCAACCGGGACAGAGACTACGAGCAGTACTTC. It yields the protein CATSNRDRDYEQYF.

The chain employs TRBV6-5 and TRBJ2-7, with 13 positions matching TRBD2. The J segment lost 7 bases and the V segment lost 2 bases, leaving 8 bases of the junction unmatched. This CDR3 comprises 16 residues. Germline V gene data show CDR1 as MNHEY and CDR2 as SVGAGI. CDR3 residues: CASSYDGTSGNGEQYF. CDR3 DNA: TGTGCCAGCAGTTACGACGGGACTAGCGGGAATGGAGAGCAGTACTTC.

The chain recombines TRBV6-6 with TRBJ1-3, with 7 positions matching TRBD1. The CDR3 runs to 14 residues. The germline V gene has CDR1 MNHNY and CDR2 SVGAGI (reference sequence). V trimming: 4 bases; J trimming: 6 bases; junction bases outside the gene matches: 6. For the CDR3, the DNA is TGTGCCAGCAGTTTGACAGACAGGGTAAACACCATATATTTT. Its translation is CASSLTDRVNTIYF.

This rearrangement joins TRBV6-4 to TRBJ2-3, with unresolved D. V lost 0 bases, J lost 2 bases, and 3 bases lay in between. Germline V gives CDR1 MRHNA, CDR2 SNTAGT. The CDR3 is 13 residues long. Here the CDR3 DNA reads TGTGCCAGCAGTGACTCATACACAGATACGCAGTATTTT. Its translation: CASSDSYTDTQYF.